The clone carrying this T cell receptor beta chain was counted between two and nine times. This entry belongs to a study of regulatory T cells in long-lasting Graves disease. V was clipped by 8 bases and J by 7 bases, with 17 bases between them. Germline V lookup: CDR1 SQVTM, CDR2 ANQGSEA. The CDR3 is 13 amino acids. Assembly of TCR beta libraries relied on iRepertoire HTBI primers together with Arm-PCR of CDR3 regions. TCRdb re-called the multiplex PCR reads with MiXCR, one entry per CDR3 protein. The data contain about 450,000 distinct CDR3 sequences, 11% to 15% of them singletons. As for time point: newly diagnosed GD, antithyroid drugs for less than 3 months. Extracted RNA from PBMCs served as the source of the TCR library. This same sample was also part of a study on T cells in Graves' hyperthyroidism and ophthalmopathy.

The chain links TRBV29-1 to TRBJ2-2; tentative D call: TRBD1 (7 bases). Sequenced material: peripheral blood mononuclear cells (PBMCs), taken at new diagnosis, from a patient treated with antithyroid drugs. The origin of this receptor is a woman aged 45-65 years with Graves disease. CDR3 in DNA: TGCAGCACGGAGGGGGCCAGGGACGGGGAGCTGTTTTTT. Translated: CSTEGARDGELFF.